This T cell receptor (beta chain) was identified during a study of preoperative IRX-2 immunotherapy in early breast cancer. The treatment denotes: preoperative locoregional IRX-2 cytokine immunotherapy. This phase Ib study tested locoregional IRX-2 cytokine immunotherapy given before surgery. V lost 2 bases, J lost 4 bases, and 10 bases stayed unmatched. Germline CDR1 MNHGY, CDR2 SAAAGT. The CDR3 loop spans 17 amino acids. Only in-frame clones appear in the TCRdb table, and some are missing; sequencing was by immunoSEQ multiplex PCR. The table shows 40,000 to 50,000 clones, with approximately 80% occurring only once.

The chain carries TRBV6-8 and TRBJ2-3; 9 nucleotides line up with TRBD2. Sequenced here: tumor tissue, sampled after IRX-2 immunotherapy. The source of this sequence is a human donor with breast cancer. DNA for the CDR3: TGTGCCAGCAGTTACGTTTGGGCTAGCGGGACTGCAGATACGCAGTATTTT. This gives the protein CASSYVWASGTADTQYF.